A single sample is the source of the 8 T cell receptor beta chains below, sequenced in a study of T cell repertoires in cytomegalovirus infection. These receptors are not linked to any known antigen. TCRdb recomputed calls from the reads with MiXCR, one row per CDR3 protein. The sample holds hundreds of thousands of distinct CDR3 sequences, approximately 42% seen once. Sequenced material: cultured PBMCs, taken from culture after CMV antigen stimulation. These receptors all come from a human donor in good health (CMV status not recorded). Some clones in this sample may be carry-over from other donors' samples.

This chain connects TRBV20-1 to TRBJ1-5; the match to TRBD1 covers 8 bases. CDR1 is DFQATT and CDR2 is SNEGSKA in the germline V gene (reference sequence). V shed 3 bases and J 4 bases; nucleotides not matched to a gene: 14. The CDR3 sequence is 17 residues long. CDR3 loop: CSASQSAGGLWNQPQHF. The CDR3 DNA sequence: TGCAGTGCTAGTCAGTCGGCAGGGGGCCTTTGGAATCAGCCCCAGCATTTT.

This clonotype was seen repeatedly, ten times or more. This sequence joins TRBV6-5 and TRBJ2-6, with a tentative D call TRBD1 (6 bases). Germline lookup yields CDR1 MNHEY and CDR2 SVGAGI. CDR3 size: 13 residues. V shed 10 bases and J shed 0 bases, with 7 bases lying between them. The CDR3 spells CATRGSGANVLTF. The DNA for the CDR3 is TGTGCCACCAGGGGCTCTGGGGCCAACGTCCTGACTTTC.

The J gene is TRBJ2-1, the V gene TRBV6-5; no firm D call. Trimming shortened V by 7 bases and J by 6 bases, and 10 bases separated the two germline ends. Germline CDR1 reads MNHEY; CDR2 reads SVGAGI. The CDR3 covers 12 residues. DNA for the CDR3: TGTGCCAGCACTTCTGCGACCAATGAGCAGTTCTTC. Its translation: CASTSATNEQFF.

V and J are TRBV20-1 and TRBJ2-1, with 11 positions matching TRBD2. Unmatched junction bases numbered 7, after V lost 0 bases and J lost 6 bases. Germline loops: CDR1 DFQATT, CDR2 SNEGSKA (reference sequence). CDR3 length: 16 amino acids. The CDR3 loop is CSAREVGLAVLNEQFF. The CDR3 DNA reads TGCAGTGCTAGAGAGGTGGGACTAGCGGTCCTCAATGAGCAGTTCTTC.

This clonotype was counted between two and nine times. The chain carries TRBV7-2 and TRBJ1-1, with D perhaps matching TRBD1 (5 bases). CDR1 is SGHTA, CDR2 FQGNSA, per germline. The CDR3 is 13 amino acids. Trimming took 5 bases from V and 6 from J, leaving 13 bases between them. This CDR3 is CASSPRWGAEAFF. CDR3 coding DNA: TGTGCCAGCAGCCCCAGGTGGGGGGCTGAAGCTTTCTTT.

In its sample, this clonotype was seen a few times. The chain combines TRBV11-2 with TRBJ2-7; a possible D gene is TRBD1 (5 bases). Trimming took off 6 bases at V and 5 bases at J, with 14 bases between the two ends. CDR3 length: 13 residues. Germline values: CDR1 SGHAT, CDR2 FQNNGV. CDR3 bases: TGTGCCAGCAGACCAACTATGGGGCACGAGCAGTACTTC. Residues: CASRPTMGHEQYF.

This clonotype came up a few times. The V call is TRBV12-5, the J call TRBJ2-7; no definite D call. The germline gives CDR1 LGHNT, CDR2 FRNRAP. V was pared by 6 bases and J by 0 bases, with 9 bases between. CDR3 length equals 13 residues. The CDR3 DNA reads as TGTGCTAGTGGGAGTGGCAACTCCTACGAGCAGTACTTC. Protein: CASGSGNSYEQYF.

This chain uses TRBV19 with TRBJ1-2, with D unclear. Germline values: CDR1 LNHDA, CDR2 SQIVND (reference sequence). This CDR3 comprises 16 residues. V lost 2 bases and J 4 bases, leaving 17 bases between the germline ends. The CDR3 DNA reads TGTGCCAGTAGTATATGGGTCGAGGAGCAACGCTATGGCTACACCTTC. Translated: CASSIWVEEQRYGYTF.